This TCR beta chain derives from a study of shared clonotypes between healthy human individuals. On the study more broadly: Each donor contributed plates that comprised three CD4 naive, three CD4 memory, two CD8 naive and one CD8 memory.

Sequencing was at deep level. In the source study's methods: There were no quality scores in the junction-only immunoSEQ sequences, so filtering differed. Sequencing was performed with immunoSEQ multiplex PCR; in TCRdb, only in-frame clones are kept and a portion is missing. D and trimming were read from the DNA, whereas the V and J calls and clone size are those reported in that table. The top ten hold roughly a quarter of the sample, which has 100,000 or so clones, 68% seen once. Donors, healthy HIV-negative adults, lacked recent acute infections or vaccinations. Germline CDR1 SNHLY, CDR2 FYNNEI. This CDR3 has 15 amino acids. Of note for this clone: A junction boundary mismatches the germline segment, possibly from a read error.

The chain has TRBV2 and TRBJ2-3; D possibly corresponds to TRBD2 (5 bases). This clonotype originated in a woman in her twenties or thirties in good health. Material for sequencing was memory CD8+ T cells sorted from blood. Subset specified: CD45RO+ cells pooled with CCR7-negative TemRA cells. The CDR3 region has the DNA TGTGCCGGCAGTCTCCGAGGGAGAGGCACAGATACGCAGTATTTT. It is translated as CAGSLRGRGTDTQYF. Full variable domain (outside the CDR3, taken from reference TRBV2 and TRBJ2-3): EPEVTQTPSHQVTQMGQEVILRCVPISNHLYFYWYRQILGQKVEFLVSFYNNEISEKSEIFDDQFSVERPDGSNFTLKIRSTKLEDSAMYFCAGSLRGRGTDTQYFGPGTRLTVL.